What follows are 30 T cell receptor beta chains derived from one specimen sequenced in a study of CD8+ T cells in alopecia areata (dated by TCRdb to the late 2010s). Libraries were constructed by the immunoSEQ multiplex PCR assay. To provide template for TCR sequencing, every sample had RNA extracted and reverse transcribed into cDNA. Not all clones reach the TCRdb copy of this immuneACCESS table, which keeps in-frame sequences only. Checked studies attribute under half of the gap to unresolved V genes and leave the rest unexplained. Counted in this sample were roughly 100,000 clones; approximately 63% of them appeared once. The ten top clones hold roughly 15% of the sample. The treatment or condition label here, explained by the study, means: oral pan-JAK inhibitor, 5-10 mg twice daily. The sample was CD8+ T cells sorted from blood, taken at roughly week 58, from a patient treated with tofacitinib. The receptors here all came from a human donor with alopecia areata.

The V and J genes are TRBV20-1 and TRBJ2-1; unclear D gene. V lost 3 bases, J lost 5 bases, and 5 bases lay in between. Germline loops: CDR1 DFQATT, CDR2 SNEGSKA (reference sequence). CDR3 size: 11 residues. The CDR3 here is CSASADNEQFF. The CDR3 DNA is TGCAGTGCTAGCGCCGACAATGAGCAGTTCTTC.

This clone was counted only a few times. The chain carries TRBV7-9 and TRBJ2-7; D is undetermined. The V gene's germline CDR1 is SEHNR and CDR2 FQNEAQ (reference sequence). This CDR3 spans 13 amino acids. V dropped 3 bases and J dropped 5 bases, with 11 bases sitting between them. The CDR3 protein is CASSLFAGNEQYF. DNA for the CDR3: TGTGCCAGCAGCTTGTTCGCCGGAAACGAGCAGTACTTC.

The rearrangement uses TRBV7-6 and TRBJ2-7; D is uncertain. The V gene's germline CDR1 is SGHVS and CDR2 FNYEAQ. The CDR3 extends over 13 amino acids. Trimming stripped 2 bases from V and 7 bases from J, with 12 bases between. The CDR3 sequence: CASSLSPGREQYF. In DNA, the CDR3 is TGTGCCAGCAGCTTATCCCCTGGGCGGGAGCAGTACTTC.

This chain links TRBV27 with TRBJ1-1; D might be TRBD1 (6 bases). The CDR3 loop spans 15 amino acids. Deletions cut 2 bases from V and 1 base from J, with 11 bases between. The germline CDR1 and CDR2 sequences are MNHEY and SMNVEV (reference sequence). The CDR3 nucleotides read TGTGCCAGCAGTTTAGGTCGGGGGGCGAACACTGAAGCTTTCTTT. Protein product: CASSLGRGANTEAFF.

This clone appeared once. The chain carries TRBV30 and TRBJ1-5; D is uncertain. Germline V gene data show CDR1 as GTSNPN and CDR2 as SVGIG (reference sequence). Trimming took 0 bases from V and 7 from J, leaving 7 bases between them. The CDR3 has 12 amino acids. This CDR3 reads CAWSVGGQPQHF. CDR3 DNA: TGTGCCTGGAGTGTAGGAGGACAGCCCCAGCATTTT.

The chain couples TRBV5-6 to TRBJ2-3, with 7 nucleotides matching TRBD2. Unmatched junction bases numbered 2, after V lost 4 bases and J lost 9 bases. The CDR3 has 11 amino acids. Germline CDR1 reads SGHDT; CDR2 reads YYEEEE. The CDR3 loop is CASSPGGTQYF. The CDR3 nucleotides read TGTGCCAGCAGCCCCGGGGGGACGCAGTATTTT.

As to this clone: This CDR3 is also generated by other DNA sequences in the sample. This rearrangement joins TRBV5-6 to TRBJ1-5; D is uncertain. The germline CDR1 and CDR2 sequences are SGHDT and YYEEEE. This CDR3 region has 12 residues. V dropped 0 bases and J dropped 5 bases, with 3 bases sitting between them. CDR3 nucleotides: TGTGCCAGCAGCTTGGGAGATCAGCCCCAGCATTTT. It encodes CASSLGDQPQHF.

V gene TRBV4-1 combines with J gene TRBJ1-5; 7 nucleotides align to TRBD1. After removal of 1 base from V and 2 bases from J, the junction contained 2 bases not matched to a gene. The germline V gene has CDR1 MGHRA and CDR2 YSYEKL. The CDR3 is made up of 15 amino acids. This CDR3 is CASSQGTGGNQPQHF. In nucleotides, the CDR3 is TGCGCCAGCAGCCAAGGTACAGGGGGCAATCAGCCCCAGCATTTT.

This clone has more than one count but fewer than ten. V is TRBV6-6 and J is TRBJ2-2; D uncertain. The CDR3 totals 16 residues. From germline, CDR1 is MNHNY and CDR2 SVGAGI (reference sequence). Trimming took 1 base from V and 2 from J, leaving 11 bases between them. CDR3 DNA sequence: TGTGCCAGCAGTTACTTAGGTGATCTAAACACCGGGGAGCTGTTTTTT. It encodes CASSYLGDLNTGELFF.

This clone was counted ten times or more. The chain combines TRBV4-2 with TRBJ1-2, with D uncertain. CDR3 size: 14 residues. V lost 4 bases, J lost 7 bases, and 16 bases lay in between. In germline, CDR1 is LGHNA, CDR2 YNFKEQ. The CDR3 nucleotides are TGTGCCAGCAGCCCCGCGATATTTTGGGCTGGCTACACCTTC. Protein: CASSPAIFWAGYTF.

The chain uses TRBV5-6 and TRBJ2-3, with TRBD2 identical over 11 bases. CDR1 and CDR2 from the germline V gene are SGHDT and YYEEEE. The CDR3 has 15 amino acids. V trimming: 7 bases; J trimming: 1 base; junction bases outside the gene matches: 5. CDR3 nucleotides: TGTGCCAGCCAAGGTAGCGGGGGGGGCACAGATACGCAGTATTTT. Its protein is CASQGSGGGTDTQYF. Full variable domain (rest looked up from reference TRBV5-6 and TRBJ2-3): DAGVTQSPTHLIKTRGQQVTLRCSPKSGHDTVSWYQQALGQGPQFIFQYYEEEERQRGNFPDRFSGHQFPNYSSELNVNALLLGDSALYLCASQGSGGGTDTQYFGPGTRLTVL.

V and J are TRBV23-1 and TRBJ2-7; D may correspond to TRBD1 or TRBD2 (5 bases each). TRBV23-1 is an ORF; its function is uncertain. The length of the CDR3 is 12 residues. V shed 6 bases and J shed 5 bases, with 11 bases lying between them. CDR3 nucleotide sequence: TGCGCCAGCAGGGCAGAGGGGCACGAGCAGTACTTC. This sequence encodes CASRAEGHEQYF.

This chain joins TRBV5-6 and TRBJ1-6; unclear D gene. Trimming removed 0 bases from V and 0 bases from J, with 7 bases in between. The V gene's germline CDR1 is SGHDT and CDR2 YYEEEE. This CDR3 comprises 16 residues. The CDR3 bases are TGTGCCAGCAGCTTGGACCAGTACTCCTATAATTCACCCCTCCACTTT. Translating gives CASSLDQYSYNSPLHF.

CDR3 nucleotides: TGTGCCAGCAGTTCGAATCAGGGTTCGAGCTACTATAATTCACCCCTCCACTTT. It codes for CASSSNQGSSYYNSPLHF. The chain recombines TRBV27 with TRBJ1-6, with a weak D call TRBD1 (5 bases). This CDR3 contains 18 residues. The germline V gene encodes CDR1 MNHEY and CDR2 SMNVEV (reference sequence). The germline V and J ends were trimmed by 4 bases and 3 bases, with 19 bases remaining between them.

The J gene is TRBJ1-5, the V gene TRBV30; 11 positions agree with TRBD1. The germline CDR1 and CDR2 sequences are GTSNPN and SVGIG (reference sequence). J gave up 6 bases and V 3 bases, and 7 bases lay outside the gene matches. The CDR3 contains 15 residues. The CDR3 DNA is TGTGCCTGGAGCGCCCGGACAGGGGGCCGTCAGCCCCAGCATTTT. It yields the protein CAWSARTGGRQPQHF.

This chain links TRBV5-5 with TRBJ2-1; possible D gene TRBD1, 5 bases. The CDR3 spans 12 residues. The ends were cut back, 2 bases at V and 9 bases at J, with 9 bases in the middle. CDR1 is SGHKS, CDR2 YYEKEE, per germline (reference sequence). The CDR3 region has the DNA TGTGCCAGCAGCTTTCAGGGTGCTGAGCAGTTCTTC. Amino acid sequence: CASSFQGAEQFF.

The chain is built from TRBV6-5 and TRBJ1-2, with D unresolved. The CDR3 extends over 13 amino acids. Germline V gene lookup returns CDR1 MNHEY and CDR2 SVGAGI. V lost 0 bases, J lost 3 bases, and 5 bases lay in between. In DNA, the CDR3 is TGTGCCAGCAGTTACTCGAACCACTATGGCTACACCTTC. Protein product: CASSYSNHYGYTF.

The V call is TRBV10-3, the J call TRBJ2-2, with D hard to call. CDR3 size: 13 residues. V lost 0 bases and J 6 bases, leaving 5 bases between the germline ends. Germline assignment: CDR1 ENHRY and CDR2 SYGVKD. The CDR3 protein is CAISESKSGELFF. CDR3 in DNA: TGTGCCATCAGTGAGTCGAAGTCCGGGGAGCTGTTTTTT.

The sample holds a few counts of this clone. The rearrangement uses TRBV28 and TRBJ2-1; 8 nucleotides match TRBD2. The CDR3 extends over 14 amino acids. The junction had 4 bases not matched to a gene; V was cut back by 6 bases and J by 3 bases. Germline V lookup: CDR1 MDHEN, CDR2 SYDVKM. The DNA for the CDR3 is TGTGCCAGCAGCCGGGGGGGCCGCTACAATGAGCAGTTCTTC. Protein: CASSRGGRYNEQFF.

The chain has TRBV9 and TRBJ2-2; D gene ambiguous. V was shortened by 1 base and J by 6 bases, with 4 bases between the two germline ends. The CDR3 is made up of 12 amino acids. Germline assignment: CDR1 SGDLS and CDR2 YYNGEE. Written as DNA, the CDR3 is TGTGCCAGCAGCGTATTGGCCGGGGAGCTGTTTTTT. Its translation: CASSVLAGELFF.

This clone appeared a few times. The V gene is TRBV29-1, the J gene TRBJ2-3, with D perhaps given as TRBD1 or TRBD2 (5 bases each). V was shortened by 7 bases and J by 6 bases, with 14 bases between the two germline ends. The CDR3 spans 12 residues. Per germline, CDR1 SQVTM and CDR2 ANQGSEA. The chain's CDR3 is CSGQVEGDTQYF. The CDR3 nucleotides read TGCAGCGGCCAGGTCGAGGGGGATACGCAGTATTTT.

The V and J genes are TRBV5-6 and TRBJ2-7; TRBD1 aligns across 8 bases. CDR3 size: 14 residues. Germline V lookup: CDR1 SGHDT, CDR2 YYEEEE. With 0 bases clipped from V and 6 bases from J, the junction kept 5 bases outside the gene matches. The CDR3 region has the DNA TGTGCCAGCAGCTTGGTCCTTGACAGGGGCGAGCAGTACTTC. This translates into CASSLVLDRGEQYF. Looking up the rest from reference TRBV5-6 and TRBJ2-7 gives the full variable domain: DAGVTQSPTHLIKTRGQQVTLRCSPKSGHDTVSWYQQALGQGPQFIFQYYEEEERQRGNFPDRFSGHQFPNYSSELNVNALLLGDSALYLCASSLVLDRGEQYFGPGTRLTVT.

This clone occurred once. V is TRBV30 and J is TRBJ1-1; D is possibly TRBD1 (5 bases). Trimming removed 4 bases from V and 3 bases from J, with 15 bases in between. This CDR3 spans 14 amino acids. The germline gives CDR1 GTSNPN, CDR2 SVGIG (reference sequence). The CDR3 loop reads CAWTSGGVYTEAFF. DNA for the CDR3: TGTGCCTGGACTTCGGGAGGGGTGTACACTGAAGCTTTCTTT.

This chain links TRBV6-1 with TRBJ1-5, with TRBD1 matching over 9 bases. The CDR3 is made up of 17 amino acids. Germline CDR1 MNHNS, CDR2 SASEGT. The V gene end was trimmed by 1 base and the J gene end by 5 bases; junction bases not matched to a gene: 9. The CDR3 coding sequence is TGTGCCAGCAGTGAAGGGAGTGGGACAGGGTTTTATCAGCCCCAGCATTTT. Translation gives CASSEGSGTGFYQPQHF.

J is TRBJ2-7 and V is TRBV13, with 16 bases that match TRBD2. CDR1 PRHDT and CDR2 FYEKMQ come from the germline V gene (reference sequence). The length of the CDR3 is 19 residues. The junction had 12 bases not matched to a gene; V was cut back by 4 bases and J by 3 bases. The CDR3 bases are TGTGCCAGCAGCTACGGGACTAGCGGGGGGGCCGCATTAGGCTACGAGCAGTACTTC. The encoded protein is CASSYGTSGGAALGYEQYF.

The gene calls are TRBV6-5 and TRBJ2-5, with D tentatively TRBD1 or TRBD2 (5 bases each). Germline-derived CDR1 and CDR2 are MNHEY and SVGAGI. The V end lost 6 bases, the J end lost 3 bases, and 11 bases lay between the germline ends. The CDR3 length is 13 residues. CDR3: CASRRDGEETQYF. CDR3 coding DNA: TGTGCCAGCAGGAGGGACGGAGAAGAGACCCAGTACTTC.

This clone was detected a few times. This sequence joins TRBV29-1 and TRBJ1-1; 7 nucleotides agree with TRBD1. The CDR3 covers 14 residues. From germline, CDR1 is SQVTM and CDR2 ANQGSEA. Unmatched junction bases numbered 12, after V lost 5 bases and J lost 6 bases. The CDR3 bases are TGCAGCGTTAGCCGACAGGGAAGTAGGGCTGAAGCTTTCTTT. It specifies CSVSRQGSRAEAFF.

The chain recombines TRBV7-8 with TRBJ2-3; tentatively, D is TRBD2 (6 bases). The CDR3 loop spans 13 amino acids. The germline CDR1 and CDR2 sequences are SGHVS and FQNEAQ. The V and J ends lost 10 bases and 8 bases respectively, with 19 bases between them. The CDR3 DNA follows: TGTGCCACGGACCCCTACCTCGGGAGTACGCAGTATTTT. Translated, it gives CATDPYLGSTQYF.

The gene calls are TRBV20-1 and TRBJ2-1, with unresolved D. The ends were cut back, 6 bases at V and 3 bases at J, with 6 bases in the middle. Germline V CDR1 and CDR2: DFQATT, SNEGSKA (reference sequence). The CDR3 spans 11 residues. CDR3 nucleotide sequence: TGCAGTGCGGACCTCTACAATGAGCAGTTCTTC. This encodes CSADLYNEQFF.

This rearrangement joins TRBV29-1 to TRBJ2-5; 12 bases align to TRBD2. The CDR3 runs to 14 residues. Germline-derived CDR1 and CDR2 are SQVTM and ANQGSEA. Trimming cost V 6 bases and J 3 bases; bases outside gene matches: 5. The CDR3 protein is CSVGLAGGKETQYF. Here the CDR3 DNA reads TGCAGCGTGGGTCTAGCGGGGGGGAAAGAGACCCAGTACTTC.